This T cell receptor beta chain was captured in a study of identical twins. Study-wide findings and caveats: For cord blood, abundant beta clonotypes had fewer insertions, unlike memory repertoires, which showed none.

Of note for this clonotype: The target antigen is unknown.

V was trimmed by 9 bases and J by 8 bases, leaving 18 bases between them. The CDR3 is made up of 13 amino acids. TCRdb fed the 5' RACE reads into MiXCR, producing one record per CDR3 protein. The sample lists nearly 900,000 distinct CDR3 sequences, about 12% occurring once. These data are also associated with another study on yellow fever vaccine responses in identical twins. That publication notes: Vaccine T cell responses of twins reportedly seemed partly convergent and partly personalized.

The rearrangement uses TRBV5-3 and TRBJ2-1; D is uncertain. TRBV5-3 counts as an open reading frame of uncertain function. Material for sequencing was PBMCs. The sequence was obtained from a woman between 18 and 29 years old in good health. The CDR3 DNA follows: TGTGCCATGAGCCCGGGTCGGCGGTATGAGCAGTTCTTC. This sequence encodes CAMSPGRRYEQFF.